This is a list of T cell receptor beta chains from one sample in a study of OX40 agonist ivuxolimab in advanced cancers. Profiled with immunoSEQ multiplex PCR; TCRdb holds only in-frame clones, not every one. This table has under 90,000 clones, more than 85% appearing once. Material: CD4+ or CD8+ T cells sorted from blood, obtained in a trial of the OX40 agonist ivuxolimab. Every receptor here comes from an adult with an advanced solid tumor such as melanoma, head and neck, liver or kidney cancer. Each CDR3 is given with its conserved first and last residue. D genes are given only for firm matches. The size entry is marked missing in some rows and otherwise reads once, few, many or a size class.

v_call	clone_size	d_call	j_call	cdr3_aa	cdr3_nt
TRBV2	-	TRBD2	TRBJ2-1	CASRGLARSHNEQFF	TGTGCCAGCAGGGGACTAGCAAGGTCCCACAATGAGCAGTTCTTC
TRBV6-1	-	TRBD1	TRBJ1-5	CASTLDRVSNQPQHF	TGTGCCAGCACCCTTGACAGGGTGAGCAATCAGCCCCAGCATTTT
TRBV7-9	-	-	TRBJ2-2	CASSFAGTGGELFF	TGTGCCAGCAGCTTCGCAGGGACCGGCGGGGAGCTGTTTTTT
TRBV5-4	few	-	TRBJ2-2	CASRLKGTGELFF	TGTGCCAGCAGGTTGAAGGGGACCGGGGAGCTGTTTTTT
TRBV10-3	-	-	TRBJ2-3	CAITSVGDTQYF	TGTGCCATCACAAGCGTCGGAGATACGCAGTATTTT
TRBV19	-	-	TRBJ1-2	CASSFDGRHYGYTF	TGTGCCAGTAGTTTCGACGGACGGCACTATGGCTACACCTTC
TRBV19	-	TRBD1	TRBJ1-5	CASSIQGDQPQHF	TGTGCCAGTAGTATACAGGGGGATCAGCCCCAGCATTTT
TRBV15	-	-	TRBJ2-7	CATSRDPQGHEQYF	TGTGCCACCAGCAGAGATCCTCAGGGCCACGAGCAGTACTTC
TRBV19	-	TRBD1	TRBJ1-5	CASSQGGGYGNQPQHF	TGTGCCAGTAGTCAGGGGGGGGGTTATGGCAATCAGCCCCAGCATTTT
TRBV5-4	-	-	TRBJ2-5	CASSYRTQETQYF	TGTGCCAGCAGCTACCGGACTCAAGAGACCCAGTACTTC
TRBV28	-	-	TRBJ2-7	CASSLWGKRDSEQYF	TGTGCCAGCAGTTTATGGGGGAAGCGGGACAGCGAGCAGTACTTC
TRBV11-1	-	-	TRBJ2-7	CASSLVPYEQYF	TGTGCCAGCAGCTTAGTCCCCTACGAGCAGTACTTC
TRBV11-2	-	TRBD1	TRBJ2-7	CASSWFRGNALDEQYF	TGTGCCAGCAGTTGGTTCAGGGGGAACGCTTTGGACGAGCAGTACTTC
TRBV7-6	few	-	TRBJ2-7	CASSRPPFYEQYF	TGTGCCAGCAGCCGACCCCCATTCTACGAGCAGTACTTC
TRBV7-6	-	-	TRBJ1-4	CASSFNVAATNEKLFF	TGTGCCAGCAGCTTCAATGTGGCAGCAACTAATGAAAAACTGTTTTTT
TRBV5-1	-	TRBD2	TRBJ2-2	CASIPGGTSGTTGELFF	TGCGCCAGCATCCCTGGAGGGACTAGCGGGACCACCGGGGAGCTGTTTTTT
TRBV30	-	-	TRBJ2-3	CAWSVGATTTDTQYF	TGTGCCTGGAGTGTAGGAGCCACAACCACAGATACGCAGTATTTT
TRBV11-2	-	-	TRBJ2-2	CASSLVATGELFF	TGTGCCAGCAGCTTAGTGGCCACCGGGGAGCTGTTTTTT
TRBV27	-	-	TRBJ2-7	CASSLFGALSYEQYF	TGTGCCAGCAGTTTATTCGGGGCACTCTCCTACGAGCAGTACTTC
TRBV5-5	-	TRBD1	TRBJ1-1	CASSRDRGHTEAFF	TGTGCCAGCAGCAGGGACAGGGGGCACACTGAAGCTTTCTTT
TRBV5-6	once	-	TRBJ2-5	CASSLLRTPRSQETQYF	TGTGCCAGCAGCTTGTTGAGGACACCTCGAAGCCAAGAGACCCAGTACTTC
TRBV19	-	TRBD2	TRBJ2-1	CASSGGSSFDEQFF	TGTGCCAGTAGTGGCGGGAGTAGCTTCGATGAGCAGTTCTTC
TRBV10-3	-	-	TRBJ1-1	CAIRGPEGTEAFF	TGTGCCATCCGGGGTCCCGAGGGGACTGAAGCTTTCTTT
TRBV6-1	-	-	TRBJ1-4	CASSEQTEKNEKLFF	TGTGCCAGCAGTGAGCAGACGGAGAAAAATGAAAAACTGTTTTTT
TRBV4-1	-	TRBD1	TRBJ2-1	CASSPGTGSSYNEQFF	TGCGCCAGCAGCCCCGGGACAGGGTCCTCCTACAATGAGCAGTTCTTC
TRBV6-1	-	TRBD1	TRBJ1-6	CASSPFDRVESPLHF	TGTGCCAGCAGTCCCTTCGACAGGGTAGAATCACCCCTCCACTTT
TRBV19	-	TRBD1	TRBJ2-1	CASMGQGKGSYNEQFF	TGTGCCAGTATGGGACAGGGCAAGGGGTCCTACAATGAGCAGTTCTTC
TRBV4-1	-	TRBD1	TRBJ2-3	CASSLGQGFRSTDTQYF	TGCGCCAGCAGCCTAGGACAGGGCTTCCGGAGCACAGATACGCAGTATTTT
TRBV5-1	few	-	TRBJ2-3	CASTPGKRTDTQYF	TGCGCCAGCACTCCAGGGAAGAGAACAGATACGCAGTATTTT
TRBV5-4	once	-	TRBJ1-4	CASSTGNSNEKLFF	TGTGCCAGCAGCACTGGTAATTCTAATGAAAAACTGTTTTTT
TRBV6-5	-	-	TRBJ1-5	CASSPRTGDQPQHF	TGTGCCAGCAGCCCTCGAACGGGGGATCAGCCCCAGCATTTT
TRBV19	once	-	TRBJ2-2	CASSIRENTGELSF	TGTGCCAGTAGTATAAGGGAGAACACCGGGGAGCTGTCTTTT
TRBV5-4	-	TRBD1	TRBJ2-7	CASSLAGTASSYEQYF	TGTGCCAGCAGCTTGGCCGGGACAGCAAGCTCCTACGAGCAGTACTTC
TRBV21-1	-	-	TRBJ2-1	CASSKGTGLAIDEQFF	TGTGCCAGCAGCAAAGGAACGGGACTAGCGATCGATGAGCAGTTCTTC
TRBV2	-	-	TRBJ1-5	CASSEVQSNQPQHF	TGTGCCAGCAGTGAAGTTCAGTCCAATCAGCCCCAGCATTTT
TRBV6-6	-	-	TRBJ1-4	CASSSTSDVTLFF	TGTGCCAGCAGTTCAACATCGGACGTAACACTGTTTTTT
TRBV7-6	-	-	TRBJ2-1	CASSLKEYNEQFF	TGTGCCAGCAGCTTAAAGGAATACAATGAGCAGTTCTTC
TRBV2	-	TRBD2	TRBJ2-2	CASSLRTSVTGELFF	TGTGCCAGCAGTCTCCGGACTAGCGTCACCGGGGAGCTGTTTTTT
TRBV9	-	-	TRBJ2-2	CASSSPVGDTGELFF	TGTGCCAGCAGCTCACCGGTGGGGGACACCGGGGAGCTGTTTTTT
TRBV4-1	-	-	TRBJ2-2	CASSPGGRTVSGELFF	TGCGCCAGCAGCCCAGGCGGCCGGACAGTGTCCGGGGAGCTGTTTTTT
TRBV6-1	-	-	TRBJ1-6	CASSTGYNSPLHF	TGTGCCAGCAGTACAGGGTATAATTCACCCCTCCACTTT
TRBV5-1	-	-	TRBJ1-1	CASSLQQENTEAFF	TGCGCCAGCAGCTTACAACAGGAGAACACTGAAGCTTTCTTT
TRBV21-1	-	-	TRBJ2-7	CASICSGKSSYEQYF	TGTGCCAGCATCTGTAGCGGGAAGAGCTCCTACGAGCAGTACTTC
TRBV14	-	-	TRBJ1-6	CASSQDRALSPLHF	TGTGCCAGCAGCCAAGACAGGGCGCTTTCACCCCTCCACTTT
TRBV6-5	-	TRBD2	TRBJ2-1	CATGTSGRGSNEQFF	TGTGCCACCGGGACTAGCGGGAGGGGGTCGAATGAGCAGTTCTTC
TRBV11-3	-	-	TRBJ1-1	CASSREENTEAFF	TGTGCCAGCAGCCGAGAAGAGAACACTGAAGCTTTCTTT
TRBV6-5	once	TRBD1	TRBJ2-5	CASSYSGTGDETQYF	TGTGCCAGCAGTTATTCCGGGACAGGGGATGAGACCCAGTACTTC
TRBV15	-	-	TRBJ1-2	CATSRDRTTPGYTF	TGTGCCACCAGCAGGGACAGAACCACCCCTGGCTACACCTTC
TRBV9	-	TRBD1	TRBJ2-7	CASSETPTGGEQYF	TGTGCCAGCAGCGAGACCCCGACAGGGGGCGAGCAGTACTTC
TRBV6-5	-	-	TRBJ2-7	CASSYTGRYEQYF	TGTGCCAGCAGTTACACAGGAAGGTACGAGCAGTACTTC
TRBV29-1	-	-	TRBJ1-2	CSVEGGYTF	TGCAGCGTTGAAGGGGGCTACACCTTC